This T cell receptor (beta chain) was recorded in a study of blood T cell repertoires in COVID-19. On the study more broadly: The United States, Italy and Spain provided the acute and convalescent COVID-19 samples. T cells, B-cell-depleted T cells, or PBMCs supplied cDNA or gDNA.

CDR1 is SGHDN, CDR2 FVKESK, per germline. Trimming left V 1 base short and J 6 bases short, with 13 bases between. The CDR3 is made up of 15 amino acids. Per the study methods: Cell counts per sample came from amplifying reference gene primers. The table came from immunoSEQ multiplex PCR; TCRdb's copy has only in-frame clones and leaves some out. That table gives V, J and clone size, and the DNA gave D and trimming. Seen here are about 300,000 clones, 70% to 90% observed once, and the top ten hold around 6.6%. This clone has only one observation. The material sequenced was peripheral blood. This TCR derives from a young man who had recovered from COVID-19. This chain joins TRBV14 and TRBJ2-1; D may be TRBD2 (5 bases). The chain's CDR3 is CASSQVAGPSNEQFF. CDR3 bases: TGTGCCAGCAGCCAAGTTGCGGGCCCCTCCAATGAGCAGTTCTTC.